This TCR beta chain appears in the sequencing data of a study of cytomegalovirus exposure and HLA in healthy donors. In this sample, this clone is large. The repertoire was sequenced with immunoSEQ multiplex PCR; TCRdb's copy has only in-frame clones and lacks some. This sample carries fewer than 100,000 clones, under 95% of them seen once, and the ten largest clones take approximately 2%. The V end was cut by 3 bases, the J end by 3 bases, with 6 bases between. Germline lookup yields CDR1 SQVTM and CDR2 ANQGSEA. The CDR3 covers 11 residues. The V gene is TRBV29-1, the J gene TRBJ2-7; weak D call: TRBD1 (5 bases). This clonotype was obtained from a man aged 30 to 45 in good health and CMV-seronegative. The sample comprised PBMCs. CDR3 amino acids: CSVDRVYEQYF. The CDR3 DNA follows: TGCAGCGTTGACAGGGTCTACGAGCAGTACTTC.